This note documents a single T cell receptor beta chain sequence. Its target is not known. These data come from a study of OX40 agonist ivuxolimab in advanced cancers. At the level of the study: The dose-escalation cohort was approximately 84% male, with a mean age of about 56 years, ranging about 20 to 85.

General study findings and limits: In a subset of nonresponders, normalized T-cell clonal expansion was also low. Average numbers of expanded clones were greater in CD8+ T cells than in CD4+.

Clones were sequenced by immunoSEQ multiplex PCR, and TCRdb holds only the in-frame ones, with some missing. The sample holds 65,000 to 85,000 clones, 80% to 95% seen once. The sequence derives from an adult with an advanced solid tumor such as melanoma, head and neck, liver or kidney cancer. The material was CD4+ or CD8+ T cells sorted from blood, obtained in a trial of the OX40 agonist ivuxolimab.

The CDR3 here is CATSREVWRGASTDTQYF. CDR3 coding DNA: TGTGCCACCAGCAGAGAAGTTTGGCGGGGGGCCTCCACAGATACGCAGTATTTT. The V call is TRBV15, the J call TRBJ2-3; 8 nucleotides line up with TRBD2. Losses at the gene ends were 0 bases for V and 2 bases for J; bases not matched to a gene: 10. The CDR3 runs 18 residues. In germline, CDR1 is LNHNV, CDR2 YYDKDF (reference sequence).